This T cell receptor beta chain was retrieved from a study of technical replicates of blood from a few donors. V was pared by 4 bases and J by 2 bases, with 15 bases between. The germline V gene has CDR1 SEHNR and CDR2 FQNEAQ (reference sequence). This CDR3 has 15 residues. Data came from immunoSEQ multiplex PCR; TCRdb stores just in-frame clones and leaves some out. Among approximately 70,000 clones listed, 85% to 95% were seen once. The sample was T cells isolated from PBMCs. The genes are TRBV7-9 and TRBJ2-7; no clear D. This receptor was identified in a human donor in good health. CDR3 amino acids: CASSSRATEPYEQYF. CDR3 sequence (DNA): TGTGCCAGCAGCTCCAGAGCTACAGAGCCCTACGAGCAGTACTTC.